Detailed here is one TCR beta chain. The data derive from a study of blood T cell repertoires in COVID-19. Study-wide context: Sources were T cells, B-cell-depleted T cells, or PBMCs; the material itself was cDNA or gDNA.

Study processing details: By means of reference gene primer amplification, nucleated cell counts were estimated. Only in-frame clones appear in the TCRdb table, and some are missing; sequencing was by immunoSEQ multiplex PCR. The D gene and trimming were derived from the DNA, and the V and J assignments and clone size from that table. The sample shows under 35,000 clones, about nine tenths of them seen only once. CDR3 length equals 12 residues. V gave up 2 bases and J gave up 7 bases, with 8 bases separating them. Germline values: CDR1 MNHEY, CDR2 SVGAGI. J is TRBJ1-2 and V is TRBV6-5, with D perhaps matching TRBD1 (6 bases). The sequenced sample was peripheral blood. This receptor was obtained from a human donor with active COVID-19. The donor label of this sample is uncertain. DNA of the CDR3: TGTGCCAGCAGTTACGCAGGGGTTGGCTACACCTTC. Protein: CASSYAGVGYTF.